This T cell receptor (beta chain) comes out of a study of shared clonotypes between healthy human individuals (dated by TCRdb to 2018 to 2021). Context from the whole study: The cohort comprised two women and a few men aged 18 to 49 years. For each donor, three plates each were used for CD4 naive and CD4 memory, two plates were used for CD8 naive, and one plate was used for CD8 memory. Blood TCR repertoires of a handful of healthy adults were deeply sequenced to estimate repertoire size and the extent of clonotype sharing between individuals. Per donor, leukapheresis produced somewhere between about 0.8 and 9 billion PBMCs. Different laboratories and diverse techniques were used to prepare libraries and sequence TCR repertoires, to increase sequencing depth and limit assay-specific biases.

CDR1 is given as SGHAT and CDR2 as FQNNGV, both from the germline V gene. The CDR3 spans 12 residues, from the cysteine through the phenylalanine. Of the read, only the CDR3 DNA is kept; its 36 bases are in frame from base 1. TCR CDR3 regions were amplified from genomic DNA by multiplex PCR using the deep immunoSEQ assay. Genomic DNA extracted from each cell subset was distributed evenly over all wells of several immunoSEQ 96-well plates, and each plate served as one replicate. For sorted subsets, each replicate PCR was loaded with roughly 200 ng genomic DNA, equivalent to 30,000 or so T cell genomes. The purified libraries were quantified using a Qubit 3.0 fluorometer, sized with a Bioanalyzer 2100, and then quantified again using the KAPA Library Quantification kit. Each immunoSEQ 96-well plate was sequenced on its own single-read 150-cycle Illumina NextSeq 550 flow cell. In the authors' own workflow: The immunoSEQ output contained only junctional sequences without quality scores, so filtering could not match that applied to full-length reads. Sequences were annotated with PyIR, a Python wrapper for IgBLAST v1.9, and V/J genes and CDR3 were assigned using IMGT germline references. Reads with weak V/J assignments (E-value above 1e-6), missing CDR3, stop codons, out-of-frame junctions, or ambiguous translated residues were removed. V3J clonotypes were defined as sequences sharing the same inferred V gene, J gene, and CDR3 amino acid sequence. To compute the percentage overlap between repertoires, the number of shared unique clonotypes was divided by the size of the smaller repertoire. Three approaches were used to assess repertoire richness: RTK rarefaction, the Chao1 estimator, and Recon v2.1 estimates of unobserved clonotypes. OLGA was used to compute generation probabilities for all TCRbeta clonotypes that the gDNA method yielded from a few donors. Not all clones reach the TCRdb copy of this immuneACCESS table, which keeps in-frame sequences only. Checked studies attribute under half of the gap to unresolved V genes and leave the rest unexplained. That table is the source of V, J and clone size, and D and trimming were worked out from the DNA. This sample lists more than 2 million clones; 85% to 95% were detected once. The ten largest account for more than 0.95% of the sample.

For this clone: Its target antigen remains unknown. A junction boundary mismatches the germline segment, possibly from a read error.

The paper's findings and limits, for the study overall: Sampling was restricted to blood, and TCR repertoires in tissue are likely to differ from TCR repertoires in blood. Clonotypes shared by all four sorted-subset donors showed higher generation probabilities than non-shared clonotypes. Pairwise subsampling led to the expectation that sequencing depth would affect the degree of clonotype sharing among donors. The small number of donors limited the genetic and exposure-history diversity represented. About 5% of naive CD4, approximately 3.7% of naive CD8, about 2.5% of memory CD4, and about 0.4% of memory CD8 clonotypes were shared across a few donors. Larger estimated clonotype richness was generally found for naive subsets than for memory subsets. Incomplete sequencing was indicated by rarefaction of sorted-subset datasets, despite the large sequencing depth.

For the CD8 naive samples, CD45RO-negative cells were positively selected for CCR7, yielding a CD45RA+CCR7+ population from which TemRA cells were excluded. The donors were healthy, HIV-negative adults with no recently reported acute infections or vaccinations. Every donor was a Caucasian adult residing in Nashville, Tennessee, USA. After blood collection by leukapheresis, PBMCs were isolated using Ficoll-Histopaque density gradient centrifugation and then cryopreserved in the vapor phase of liquid nitrogen. Analytical flow cytometry was used to check the purity and quantity of each magnetically sorted T cell population. Genomic DNA was isolated from each sorted fraction and quantified by UV absorbance on a Nanodrop 2000c.

The sequenced sample consisted of naive CD8+ T cells sorted from blood. This specimen's cell subset or site label, per the study, means: CD45RA+CCR7+. This clonotype was sampled from a man in his late teens or twenties in good health. Here the chain combines TRBV11-2 and TRBJ2-5; a weak D assignment points to TRBD2 (5 bases agree). The DNA sequence is as follows: TGTGCCAGCAGCTGGACTGAAGACACCCAGTACTTC. The encoded protein is CASSWTEDTQYF.